A selection of T cell receptor beta chains follows, all from one sample in a study of a mutant IDH1 vaccine in newly diagnosed glioma. Their cognate antigens are unknown. Data came from immunoSEQ multiplex PCR; TCRdb stores just in-frame clones and leaves some out. The sample carries around 56,000 clones, 65% to 90% recorded once. This specimen consisted of PBMCs, obtained from a glioma patient whose treatment included an IDH1 peptide vaccine. These receptor sequences come from a woman younger than 35 with glioma. Some clones in this sample may be carry-over from other donors' samples. Each CDR3 is given with its conserved first and last residue. D genes are given only for firm matches. Clone size, where shown, is once, few, many, or a class for clones that have expanded.

>15|.|TRBD1|TRBV30|TRBJ2-7
TGTGCCTGGAGTGGTGGACAGGGGCCCGCCTGGGAGCAGTACTTC
CAWSGGQGPAWEQYF
>14|.|.|TRBV5-8|TRBJ1-2
TGTGCCAGCAGCCTATCGGCAAGGTTCTATGGCTACACCTTC
CASSLSARFYGYTF
>14|.|.|TRBV6-5|TRBJ2-3
TGTGCCAGCAGTTACAGGGGTACGGAAGATACGCAGTATTTT
CASSYRGTEDTQYF
>15|.|TRBD1|TRBV7-9|TRBJ1-2
TGTGCCAGCAGCTTAACCGGACAGGGGGCGGGGGGCTACACCTTC
CASSLTGQGAGGYTF
>16|.|TRBD2|TRBV9|TRBJ2-3
TGTGCCAGCAGCGTAGAGGACGGGAGGGACTTCCATACGCAGTATTTT
CASSVEDGRDFHTQYF
>16|.|.|TRBV7-9|TRBJ1-3
TGTGCCAGCAGACCCCAGGGGCGGCGGGCCAGAAACACCATATATTTT
CASRPQGRRARNTIYF
>16|.|.|TRBV5-6|TRBJ2-2
TGTGCCAGCAGCCCCCTGGGGCCAGCGAACACCGGGGAGCTGTTTTTT
CASSPLGPANTGELFF
>15|.|.|TRBV2|TRBJ2-7
TGTGCCAGCAGTGAATTAGTACAGCGAAACTACGAGCAGTACTTC
CASSELVQRNYEQYF
>14|.|TRBD1|TRBV15|TRBJ2-3
TGTGCCACCAGCAGGGACAGGGTGACAGATACGCAGTATTTT
CATSRDRVTDTQYF
>10|few|.|TRBV29-1|TRBJ1-1
TGCAGCGTTGGAGGCACTGAAGCTTTCTTT
CSVGGTEAFF
>13|.|TRBD1|TRBV30|TRBJ1-3
TGTGCCTGGACCCGGGACAGTGGAAACACCATATATTTT
CAWTRDSGNTIYF
>16|.|TRBD2|TRBV7-9|TRBJ2-7
TGTGCCAGCAGCTCATATGCCGGGACTAGCCCCAACGAGCAGTACTTC
CASSSYAGTSPNEQYF
>16|.|.|TRBV23-1|TRBJ2-3
TGCGCCAGCACCTCGGGGCTTGGTTTCTGGACGGATACGCAGTATTTT
CASTSGLGFWTDTQYF
>14|.|TRBD1|TRBV6-1|TRBJ1-6
TGTGCCAGCATCGGGGACAGGGGTAATTCACCCCTCCACTTT
CASIGDRGNSPLHF
>13|.|.|TRBV19|TRBJ2-7
TGTGCCACCTCGCCCGAAACCCCCTACGAGCAGTACTTC
CATSPETPYEQYF
>14|.|.|TRBV10-2|TRBJ2-1
TGCGCCAGTAGAGTCAGGGGTCGGGACAATGAGCAGTTCTTC
CASRVRGRDNEQFF
>14|.|.|TRBV6-5|TRBJ1-4
TGTGCCAGCAGCCAAACACAGGGAGGTGAAAAACTGTTTTTT
CASSQTQGGEKLFF
>16|.|.|TRBV5-1|TRBJ2-5
TGCGCCAGCAGCGGGGGAGGGGGCAAGCCGCGGGAGACCCAGTACTTC
CASSGGGGKPRETQYF
>11|.|.|TRBV20-1|TRBJ2-5
TGCAGTGCTAGGGCCGGTGAGGCCCAGTACTTC
CSARAGEAQYF
>14|.|.|TRBV5-4|TRBJ2-7
TGTGCCAGCAGCGTGGTCGGGGACCCCTACGAGCAGTACTTC
CASSVVGDPYEQYF
>15|.|.|TRBV29-1|TRBJ2-5
TGCAGCGTTGTACTACAGCTTATCAACCAAGAGACCCAGTACTTC
CSVVLQLINQETQYF
>14|few|.|TRBV27|TRBJ1-5
TGTGCCAGCAGTTTATCGGGTTACAATCAGCCCCAGCATTTT
CASSLSGYNQPQHF
>11|.|.|TRBV6-5|TRBJ1-1
TGTGCCAGCAACGGGAACACTGAAGCTTTCTTT
CASNGNTEAFF
>16|.|.|TRBV7-9|TRBJ1-6
TGTGCCAGCAGCTTAGGACAGGCGGGGGTGGGTTCACCCCTCCACTTT
CASSLGQAGVGSPLHF
>18|.|.|TRBV4-2|TRBJ2-7
TGTGCCAGCAGCTCACCCCTTCCAGACGGCGGCGGCCCTCTCGAGCAGTACTTC
CASSSPLPDGGGPLEQYF
>13|.|TRBD1|TRBV19|TRBJ2-7
TGTGCCAGTAGTTTGACAGGGATCAACGAGCAGTACTTC
CASSLTGINEQYF
>10|.|.|TRBV5-8|TRBJ1-1
TGTGCCAGCAGCTTCACAGGAGCTTTCTTT
CASSFTGAFF
>14|.|.|TRBV6-1|TRBJ1-3
TGTGCCAGCAGAACTGGAGGATCTGGAAACACCATATATTTT
CASRTGGSGNTIYF
>11|few|.|TRBV29-1|TRBJ1-2
TGCAGCGTTGAAGACAGGGTTGGCTACACCTTC
CSVEDRVGYTF
>14|.|.|TRBV4-2|TRBJ2-1
TGTGCCAGTAGGGACTCTGCTTCGGGGAATGAGCAGTTCTTC
CASRDSASGNEQFF
>16|.|.|TRBV6-5|TRBJ2-3
TGTGCCAGCAGTTACTTAGCGGTAGAACCCACAGATACGCAGTATTTT
CASSYLAVEPTDTQYF
>13|few|TRBD1|TRBV27|TRBJ1-2
TGTGCCAGCAGCTGGGACAGTAACTATGGCTACACCTTC
CASSWDSNYGYTF
>13|.|TRBD1|TRBV10-3|TRBJ1-3
TGTGCCAACCCCCGGGACAGACAAAACACCATATATTTT
CANPRDRQNTIYF
>15|few|.|TRBV5-5|TRBJ1-1
TGTGCCAGCAGCTTGCGGCCAGGCATGAACACTGAAGCTTTCTTT
CASSLRPGMNTEAFF
>15|.|.|TRBV5-6|TRBJ2-6
TGTGCCAGCAGTAAGGGCAGGGCCGGGGCCAACGTCCTGACTTTC
CASSKGRAGANVLTF
>12|.|.|TRBV4-1|TRBJ1-6
TGCGCCAGCAGCCACCCACTAGCGCCCCTCCACTTT
CASSHPLAPLHF
>13|.|.|TRBV5-4|TRBJ2-5
TGTGCCAGCAGCTTGGGTGGGGAAGAGACCCAGTACTTC
CASSLGGEETQYF
>15|.|.|TRBV6-1|TRBJ1-1
TGTGCCAGCATTCCCCTAATGGGACTGAACACTGAAGCTTTCTTT
CASIPLMGLNTEAFF
>9|once|.|TRBV21-1|TRBJ2-6
TGTGCCAGCAGCAAGGAGCTGACTTTC
CASSKELTF
>16|.|.|TRBV5-1|TRBJ1-1
TGCGCCAGCAGCTTGCACCCGACAGGAGTGAACACTGAAGCTTTCTTT
CASSLHPTGVNTEAFF
>17|.|TRBD2|TRBV29-1|TRBJ2-3
TGCAGCGTTGATGTTCTCGCTAGCGGGGGCGGGCGGGGTACGCAGTATTTT
CSVDVLASGGGRGTQYF
>14|.|TRBD2|TRBV30|TRBJ2-7
TGTGCCTCACTAACCGGGACTACGTCCTACGAGCAGTACTTC
CASLTGTTSYEQYF
>16|.|TRBD1|TRBV6-6|TRBJ1-2
TGTGCCAGCAGTTATTCGACAGGGCAGGGTAACTATGGCTACACCTTC
CASSYSTGQGNYGYTF